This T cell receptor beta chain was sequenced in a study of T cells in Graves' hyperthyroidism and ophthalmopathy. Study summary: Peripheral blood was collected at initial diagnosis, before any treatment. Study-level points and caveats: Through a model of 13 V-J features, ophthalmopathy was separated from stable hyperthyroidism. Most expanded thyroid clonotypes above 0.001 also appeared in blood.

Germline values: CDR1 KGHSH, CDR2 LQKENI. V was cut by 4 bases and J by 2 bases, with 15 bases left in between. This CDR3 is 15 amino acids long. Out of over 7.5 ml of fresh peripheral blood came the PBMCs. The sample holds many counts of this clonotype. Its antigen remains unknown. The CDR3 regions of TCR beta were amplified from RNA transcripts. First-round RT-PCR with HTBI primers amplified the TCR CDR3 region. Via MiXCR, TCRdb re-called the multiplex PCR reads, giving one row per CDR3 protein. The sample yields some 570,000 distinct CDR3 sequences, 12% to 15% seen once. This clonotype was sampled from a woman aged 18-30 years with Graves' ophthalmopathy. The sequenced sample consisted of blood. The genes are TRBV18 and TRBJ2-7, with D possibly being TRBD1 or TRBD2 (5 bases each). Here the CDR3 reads CASSLFGDVPYEQYF. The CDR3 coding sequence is TGTGCCAGCTCACTGTTCGGGGACGTTCCCTACGAGCAGTACTTC.